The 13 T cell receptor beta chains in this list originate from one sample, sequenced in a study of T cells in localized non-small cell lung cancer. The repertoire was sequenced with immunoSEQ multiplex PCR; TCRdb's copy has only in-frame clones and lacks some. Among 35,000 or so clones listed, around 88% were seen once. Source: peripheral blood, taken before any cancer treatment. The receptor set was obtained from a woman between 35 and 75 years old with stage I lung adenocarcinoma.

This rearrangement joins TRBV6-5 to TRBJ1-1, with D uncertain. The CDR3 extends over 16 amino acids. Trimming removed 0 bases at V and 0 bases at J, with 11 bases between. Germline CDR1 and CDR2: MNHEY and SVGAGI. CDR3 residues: CASSYSINFLNTEAFF. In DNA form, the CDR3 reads TGTGCCAGCAGTTACTCGATCAACTTCTTGAACACTGAAGCTTTCTTT.

The chain's CDR3 is CASSPGTGVNQPQHF. The CDR3 coding sequence is TGTGCCAGCAGCCCCGGGACAGGCGTAAATCAGCCCCAGCATTTT. The rearrangement uses TRBV5-5 and TRBJ1-5, with 8 nucleotides matching TRBD1. Germline V gene data show CDR1 as SGHKS and CDR2 as YYEKEE (reference sequence). Germline trimming cut 4 bases from V and 4 bases from J; bases unmatched to any gene: 7. The CDR3 loop spans 15 amino acids.

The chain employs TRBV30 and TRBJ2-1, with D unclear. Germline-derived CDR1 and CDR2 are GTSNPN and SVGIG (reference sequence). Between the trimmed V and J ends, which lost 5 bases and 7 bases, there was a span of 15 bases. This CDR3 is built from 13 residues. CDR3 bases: TGTGCCTGGGCCGTATATTTGGAAAATGAGCAGTTCTTC. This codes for CAWAVYLENEQFF.

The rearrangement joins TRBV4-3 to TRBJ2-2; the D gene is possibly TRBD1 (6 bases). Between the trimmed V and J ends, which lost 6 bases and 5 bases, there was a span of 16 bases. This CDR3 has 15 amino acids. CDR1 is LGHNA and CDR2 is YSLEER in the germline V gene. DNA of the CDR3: TGCGCCAGCAGTAGGACAGTCCAGGGGACCGGGGAGCTGTTTTTT. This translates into CASSRTVQGTGELFF.

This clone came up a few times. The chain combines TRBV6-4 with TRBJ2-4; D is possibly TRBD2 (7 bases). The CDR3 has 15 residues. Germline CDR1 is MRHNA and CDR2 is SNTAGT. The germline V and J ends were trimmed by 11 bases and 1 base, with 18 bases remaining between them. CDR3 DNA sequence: TGTGCCGGCGGGGGCAGATGTCGGGCCAAAAACATTCAGTACTTC. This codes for CAGGGRCRAKNIQYF.

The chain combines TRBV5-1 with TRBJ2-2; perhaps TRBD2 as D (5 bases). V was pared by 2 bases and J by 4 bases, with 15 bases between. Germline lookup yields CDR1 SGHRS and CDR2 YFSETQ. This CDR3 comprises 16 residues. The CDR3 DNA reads TGCGCCAGCAGCTTTTTCCAGGCTAGCTTCACCGGGGAGCTGTTTTTT. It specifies CASSFFQASFTGELFF.

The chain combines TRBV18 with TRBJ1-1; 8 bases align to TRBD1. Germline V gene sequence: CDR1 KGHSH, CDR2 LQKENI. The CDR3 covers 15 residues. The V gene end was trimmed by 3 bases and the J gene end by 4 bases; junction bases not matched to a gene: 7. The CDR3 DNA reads TGTGCCAGCTCACCGATGTCCCAGGGGGCCACTGAAGCTTTCTTT. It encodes CASSPMSQGATEAFF.

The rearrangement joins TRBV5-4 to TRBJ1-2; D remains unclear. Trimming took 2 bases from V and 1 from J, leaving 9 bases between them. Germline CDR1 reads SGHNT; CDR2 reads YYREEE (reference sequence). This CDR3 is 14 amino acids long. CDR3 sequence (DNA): TGTGCCAGCAGCTTTGGTACAGATAACTATGGCTACACCTTC. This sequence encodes CASSFGTDNYGYTF. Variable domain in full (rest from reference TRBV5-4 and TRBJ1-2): ETGVTQSPTHLIKTRGQQVTLRCSSQSGHNTVSWYQQALGQGPQFIFQYYREEENGRGNFPPRFSGLQFPNYSSELNVNALELDDSALYLCASSFGTDNYGYTFGSGTRLTVV.

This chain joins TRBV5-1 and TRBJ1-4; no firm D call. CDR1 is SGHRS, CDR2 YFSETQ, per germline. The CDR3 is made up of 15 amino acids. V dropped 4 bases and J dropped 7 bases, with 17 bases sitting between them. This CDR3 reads CASSRLSGLGEKLFF. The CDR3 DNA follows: TGCGCCAGCAGCCGTCTTTCCGGGTTAGGTGAAAAACTGTTTTTT.

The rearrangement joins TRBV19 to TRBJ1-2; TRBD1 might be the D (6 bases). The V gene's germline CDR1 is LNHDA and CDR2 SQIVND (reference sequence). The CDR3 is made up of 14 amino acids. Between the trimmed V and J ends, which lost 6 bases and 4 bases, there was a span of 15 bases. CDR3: CASRGGAPGYGYTF. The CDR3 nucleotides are TGTGCCAGTAGGGGGGGGGCGCCGGGCTATGGCTACACCTTC.

CDR3: CASSVSEPEQYF. CDR3 coding DNA: TGTGCCAGCAGTGTGAGCGAGCCGGAGCAGTACTTC. This rearrangement joins TRBV2 to TRBJ2-7; D remains ambiguous. Germline V CDR1 and CDR2: SNHLY, FYNNEI. The CDR3 runs 12 residues. V was clipped by 4 bases and J by 7 bases, with 11 bases between them. The complete variable domain, with remaining parts taken from reference TRBV2 and TRBJ2-7, reads EPEVTQTPSHQVTQMGQEVILRCVPISNHLYFYWYRQILGQKVEFLVSFYNNEISEKSEIFDDQFSVERPDGSNFTLKIRSTKLEDSAMYFCASSVSEPEQYFGPGTRLTVT.

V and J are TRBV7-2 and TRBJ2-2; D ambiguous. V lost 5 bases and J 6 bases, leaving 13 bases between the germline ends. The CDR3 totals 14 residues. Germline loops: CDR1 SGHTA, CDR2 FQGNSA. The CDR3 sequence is CASSPTSEPGELFF. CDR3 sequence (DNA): TGTGCCAGCAGCCCCACCTCTGAACCCGGGGAGCTGTTTTTT.

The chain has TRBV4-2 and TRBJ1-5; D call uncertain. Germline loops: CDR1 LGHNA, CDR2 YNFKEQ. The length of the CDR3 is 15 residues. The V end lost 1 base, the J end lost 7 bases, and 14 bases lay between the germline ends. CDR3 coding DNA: TGTGCCAGCAGCCAAGGACCTAGCGAGGGACAGCCCCAGCATTTT. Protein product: CASSQGPSEGQPQHF.